A selection of T cell receptor beta chains follows, all from one sample in a study of cytomegalovirus exposure and HLA in healthy donors. The repertoire was sequenced with immunoSEQ multiplex PCR; TCRdb's copy has only in-frame clones and lacks some. Of some 170,000 clones in the sample, 70% to 90% were seen once. Sequencing was carried out using PBMCs. The receptors derive from a man aged 30 to 39 in good health and CMV-seropositive. Both conserved end residues are part of each CDR3. A D gene is named only where the DNA matches it firmly. The listing skips clone size in some rows; elsewhere it reads once, few, many or a size class.

d_gene	abundance	v_gene	j_gene	CDR3aa	CDR3nt
-	-	TRBV27	TRBJ1-2	CASSFSAGTTYGYTF	TGTGCCAGCAGTTTCTCCGCCGGGACAACCTATGGCTACACCTTC
-	-	TRBV7-9	TRBJ1-5	CASSPSGQPQHF	TGTGCCAGCAGCCCCTCCGGTCAGCCCCAGCATTTT
TRBD2	-	TRBV7-9	TRBJ2-5	CASSLVAGGLYQETQYF	TGTGCCAGCAGCTTAGTGGCGGGGGGCCTGTACCAAGAGACCCAGTACTTC
TRBD1	-	TRBV4-3	TRBJ1-4	CASSQGEGQTNEKLFF	TGCGCCAGCAGCCAGGGCGAGGGACAGACAAATGAAAAACTGTTTTTT
-	few	TRBV29-1	TRBJ2-2	CSVVQSNTGELFF	TGCAGCGTTGTCCAGTCGAACACCGGGGAGCTGTTTTTT
-	-	TRBV19	TRBJ1-5	CAGGAQPQHF	TGTGCAGGGGGGGCGCAGCCCCAGCATTTT
TRBD2	once	TRBV11-2	TRBJ2-5	CASKQAPSGQETQYF	TGTGCCAGCAAACAGGCCCCTAGCGGGCAAGAGACCCAGTACTTC
TRBD2	-	TRBV4-3	TRBJ2-2	CASSQEPSGDHTGELFF	TGCGCCAGCAGCCAAGAGCCCAGCGGGGACCACACCGGGGAGCTGTTTTTT
-	-	TRBV6-6	TRBJ1-6	CASSYKQGRGSPLHF	TGTGCCAGCAGTTACAAACAGGGAAGGGGTTCACCCCTCCACTTT
-	-	TRBV27	TRBJ2-1	CASSLLVSSYNEQFF	TGTGCCAGCAGTTTACTGGTTAGCTCCTACAATGAGCAGTTCTTC
-	-	TRBV7-2	TRBJ2-1	CASSLAVQASYNEQFF	TGTGCCAGCAGCTTAGCGGTACAGGCGTCCTACAATGAGCAGTTCTTC
TRBD1	-	TRBV6-5	TRBJ2-7	CASSYTTGSVYEQYF	TGTGCCAGCAGTTACACGACAGGGAGTGTGTACGAGCAGTACTTC
-	-	TRBV30	TRBJ1-1	CAWSRRGRGAFF	TGTGCCTGGAGCCGGCGAGGGCGAGGTGCTTTCTTT
-	-	TRBV7-2	TRBJ1-1	CASSSGGSMNTEAFF	TGTGCCAGCAGCTCCGGAGGGTCGATGAACACTGAAGCTTTCTTT
-	-	TRBV5-8	TRBJ2-5	CASSFSLVGETQYF	TGTGCCAGCAGCTTTTCTCTAGTGGGAGAGACCCAGTACTTC
-	-	TRBV18	TRBJ1-6	CASSPGYRSPLHF	TGTGCCAGCTCACCAGGGTACAGGTCACCCCTCCACTTT
TRBD1	-	TRBV6-5	TRBJ1-2	CASGQGTGYTF	TGTGCCAGCGGACAGGGGACTGGCTACACCTTC
TRBD1	-	TRBV19	TRBJ1-4	CASSGDREREKLFF	TGTGCCAGTAGTGGGGACAGGGAGCGTGAAAAACTGTTTTTT
-	-	TRBV6-5	TRBJ1-2	CASSYGVGGLGGYTF	TGTGCCAGCAGTTACGGGGTCGGGGGGCTCGGTGGCTACACCTTC
-	once	TRBV6-6	TRBJ1-5	CASSKTGWSQHF	TGTGCCAGCAGTAAAACAGGTTGGAGCCAGCATTTT
-	-	TRBV29-1	TRBJ1-1	CSALGGAYTEAFF	TGCAGCGCCTTGGGAGGTGCGTACACTGAAGCTTTCTTT
TRBD1	-	TRBV9	TRBJ1-2	CASSVADRGLGYGYTF	TGTGCCAGCAGCGTAGCGGACAGGGGGCTCGGCTATGGCTACACCTTC
-	few	TRBV18	TRBJ1-5	CASAGQINQPQHF	TGTGCCAGTGCAGGACAGATCAATCAGCCCCAGCATTTT
-	once	TRBV5-1	TRBJ2-7	CASSLAVLGDTYEQYF	TGCGCCAGCAGCTTGGCGGTTTTGGGGGACACCTACGAGCAGTACTTC
-	-	TRBV19	TRBJ1-2	CASSITGGRYGYTF	TGTGCCAGTAGTATTACTGGGGGCCGCTATGGCTACACCTTC
-	-	TRBV4-1	TRBJ2-1	CASSLPGTYNEQFF	TGCGCCAGCAGCCTTCCAGGGACTTACAATGAGCAGTTCTTC
TRBD1	-	TRBV30	TRBJ1-1	CAWGDRGYTEAFF	TGTGCCTGGGGAGACAGGGGCTACACTGAAGCTTTCTTT
TRBD1	-	TRBV10-1	TRBJ2-7	CASRGGDRAPYEQYF	TGCGCCAGCAGGGGGGGGGACAGGGCCCCCTACGAGCAGTACTTC
-	-	TRBV19	TRBJ1-1	CASSPDIMNTEAFF	TGTGCCAGTAGTCCTGACATTATGAACACTGAAGCTTTCTTT
TRBD2	-	TRBV4-2	TRBJ2-3	CASSQEERGVLADTQYF	TGTGCCAGCAGCCAAGAGGAGCGGGGGGTGTTGGCAGATACGCAGTATTTT
TRBD2	-	TRBV4-2	TRBJ2-2	CASSQELRTRGELFF	TGTGCCAGCAGCCAAGAACTCCGGACTAGAGGGGAGCTGTTTTTT
-	once	TRBV19	TRBJ2-7	CASSTRGEQYF	TGTGCCAGTAGTACCAGGGGCGAGCAGTACTTC
TRBD1	-	TRBV7-2	TRBJ1-2	CASRADGTGYYGYTF	TGTGCCAGCAGAGCCGACGGGACAGGGTACTATGGCTACACCTTC
TRBD1	-	TRBV4-2	TRBJ2-1	CASTPRGTGSYNEQFF	TGTGCCAGCACCCCCCGAGGGACAGGGTCCTACAATGAGCAGTTCTTC
-	-	TRBV6-6	TRBJ1-5	CASSSQSNQPQHF	TGTGCCAGCAGTTCCCAGAGCAATCAGCCCCAGCATTTT
-	-	TRBV7-7	TRBJ1-4	CASSLDSGEKLFF	TGTGCTAGCAGCTTAGATTCAGGGGAAAAACTGTTTTTT
-	once	TRBV9	TRBJ1-4	CASSATGQDEKLFF	TGTGCCAGCAGCGCCACGGGACAAGATGAAAAACTGTTTTTT
-	-	TRBV6-5	TRBJ1-3	CASRANSYSGNTIYF	TGTGCCAGCAGGGCAAACAGTTACTCTGGAAACACCATATATTTT
-	-	TRBV9	TRBJ1-5	CASSVGETRNQPQHF	TGTGCCAGCAGCGTAGGGGAGACACGCAATCAGCCCCAGCATTTT
-	-	TRBV4-1	TRBJ1-1	CASSQGGMNTEAFF	TGCGCCAGCAGCCAAGGGGGCATGAACACTGAAGCTTTCTTT
-	-	TRBV27	TRBJ1-5	CASRPNRERGNQPQHF	TGTGCCAGCAGACCCAACAGGGAGAGGGGCAATCAGCCCCAGCATTTT
TRBD2	-	TRBV11-1	TRBJ2-7	CASSFLSGTPEGGQYF	TGTGCCAGCAGCTTTCTGAGCGGGACGCCTGAGGGTGGGCAGTACTTC
TRBD1	-	TRBV19	TRBJ2-5	CASSDRRGLGETQYF	TGTGCCAGTAGTGACCGCAGGGGGCTGGGAGAGACCCAGTACTTC
-	-	TRBV2	TRBJ2-1	CASSTRLRSYNEQFF	TGTGCCAGCAGCACTAGGCTCCGCTCCTACAATGAGCAGTTCTTC
-	-	TRBV7-2	TRBJ1-2	CASSLDSYGYTF	TGTGCCAGCAGCTTAGACAGCTATGGCTACACCTTC
-	-	TRBV19	TRBJ2-5	CASSVQGTQYF	TGTGCCAGTAGTGTACAGGGTACCCAGTACTTC
TRBD2	-	TRBV6-5	TRBJ2-3	CASSYSTSGGDTQYF	TGTGCCAGCAGTTACTCGACTAGCGGGGGGGATACGCAGTATTTT
TRBD1	-	TRBV2	TRBJ1-2	CASSRQGDGGYTF	TGTGCCAGCAGTAGACAGGGGGATGGGGGCTACACCTTC
TRBD1	-	TRBV27	TRBJ2-7	CASSKTGGADFKQYF	TGTGCCAGCAGTAAGACAGGGGGCGCTGACTTTAAGCAGTACTTC
-	once	TRBV2	TRBJ2-2	CASITGFGDTGELFF	TGTGCCAGCATAACAGGGTTTGGGGACACCGGGGAGCTGTTTTTT
-	-	TRBV28	TRBJ1-2	CASSLTSGYGYTF	TGTGCCAGCAGTTTAACCTCAGGGTATGGCTACACCTTC
-	-	TRBV6-5	TRBJ1-3	CASSYSIQGGNTIYF	TGTGCCAGCAGTTACTCGATCCAGGGAGGAAACACCATATATTTT
-	-	TRBV7-9	TRBJ1-1	CASSFGRAAFF	TGTGCCAGCAGCTTCGGTCGTGCGGCTTTCTTT
-	-	TRBV5-4	TRBJ1-2	CASSFGGNYGYTF	TGTGCCAGCAGCTTCGGAGGGAACTATGGCTACACCTTC
TRBD1	-	TRBV6-5	TRBJ1-2	CASSPGQGISLGYTF	TGTGCCAGCAGTCCCGGACAGGGGATATCTCTAGGCTACACCTTC